These 22 T cell receptor beta chains originate from one sample sequenced in a study of blood T cell repertoires in COVID-19. Sequenced by immunoSEQ multiplex PCR; TCRdb stores in-frame clones only, minus some. This table holds approximately 130,000 clones, 85% to 90% found once. The sequencing input was peripheral blood. The origin of the receptors is a man aged 45 to 65 with active COVID-19.

This chain connects TRBV30 to TRBJ1-1, with D unclear. CDR3 length: 13 residues. Germline CDR1 GTSNPN, CDR2 SVGIG (reference sequence). V was trimmed by 3 bases and J by 5 bases, leaving 13 bases between them. The CDR3 spells CAWRSTGITEAFF. The CDR3 DNA sequence: TGTGCCTGGAGGTCCACGGGGATTACTGAAGCTTTCTTT.

V is TRBV24-1 and J is TRBJ2-1; maybe TRBD2 (5 bases). The germline V and J ends were trimmed by 6 bases and 7 bases, with 6 bases remaining between them. From germline, CDR1 is KGHDR and CDR2 SFDVKD. CDR3 length: 11 amino acids. The CDR3 DNA sequence: TGTGCCACCAGTAGGGAGAATGAGCAGTTCTTC. Amino acid sequence: CATSRENEQFF.

The chain is built from TRBV5-1 and TRBJ2-1; 7 bases are a match to TRBD1. The CDR3 is made up of 16 amino acids. Germline V CDR1 and CDR2: SGHRS, YFSETQ. Trimming cost V 8 bases and J 0 bases; bases outside gene matches: 11. CDR3 in amino acids: CASTEGGKASYNEQFF. CDR3 DNA sequence: TGCGCCAGTACGGAAGGGGGCAAAGCCTCCTACAATGAGCAGTTCTTC.

This chain connects TRBV4-1 to TRBJ2-1; 8 nucleotides match TRBD2. CDR3 size: 17 residues. With 1 base clipped from V and 5 bases from J, the junction kept 10 bases outside the gene matches. CDR1 and CDR2 (germline): MGHRA, YSYEKL. The CDR3 protein is CASSQVGGAGVNNEQFF. The CDR3 bases are TGCGCCAGCAGCCAAGTTGGGGGAGCGGGGGTAAACAATGAGCAGTTCTTC.

The gene calls are TRBV2 and TRBJ2-5, with D possibly being TRBD2 (7 bases). This CDR3 is 14 amino acids long. Germline V CDR1 and CDR2: SNHLY, FYNNEI. V was pared by 4 bases and J by 5 bases, with 14 bases between. CDR3 sequence (DNA): TGTGCCAGCAGTGGTGGGGGGGCCCATGAGACCCAGTACTTC. Its translation: CASSGGGAHETQYF.

The chain uses TRBV18 and TRBJ1-6; D not certain. The V end was cut by 4 bases, the J end by 11 bases, with 12 bases between. The V gene's germline CDR1 is KGHSH and CDR2 LQKENI. The CDR3 sequence is 13 residues long. CDR3 region: CASSQGERAPLHF. The CDR3 DNA sequence: TGTGCCAGCTCACAGGGAGAACGGGCACCCCTCCACTTT.

The chain joins TRBV12-3 or TRBV12-4 to TRBJ2-2; a possible D gene is TRBD2 (7 bases). CDR3 length equals 12 residues. Trimming pared 7 bases from V and 9 bases from J, leaving 12 bases between. The CDR3 spells CASTAGARELFF. CDR3 DNA: TGTGCCAGCACCGCGGGGGCGAGGGAGCTGTTTTTT.

The chain is built from TRBV15 and TRBJ2-6, with D possibly being TRBD1 (5 bases). Trimming stripped 3 bases from V and 2 bases from J, with 11 bases between. The CDR3 has 16 residues. Germline CDR1 and CDR2: LNHNV and YYDKDF (reference sequence). The CDR3 loop is CATSRAQGAGANVLTF. In DNA form, the CDR3 reads TGTGCCACCAGCAGGGCCCAGGGTGCTGGGGCCAACGTCCTGACTTTC.

This chain uses TRBV18 with TRBJ2-5; TRBD1 agrees at 8 bases. The CDR3 extends over 15 amino acids. V lost 7 bases and J lost 3; bases outside the gene matches: 10. Germline CDR1 and CDR2: KGHSH and LQKENI. The CDR3 DNA follows: TGTGCCAGCTTAACCGGCAGGGGGCGGGAAGAGACCCAGTACTTC. This gives the protein CASLTGRGREETQYF.

The J gene is TRBJ2-3, the V gene TRBV27; D perhaps matches TRBD2 (6 bases). Germline V CDR1 and CDR2: MNHEY, SMNVEV (reference sequence). This CDR3 region has 15 residues. V lost 11 bases and J lost 3, with 21 bases in between. CDR3 nucleotides: TGTGCCGCCGGAATGTGGAGGGCCCTTACAGATACGCAGTATTTT. Protein: CAAGMWRALTDTQYF.

The chain joins TRBV6-5 to TRBJ2-7, with D unclear. Germline assignment: CDR1 MNHEY and CDR2 SVGAGI. The V end lost 2 bases, the J end lost 3 bases, and 8 bases lay between the germline ends. This CDR3 contains 13 residues. CDR3 residues: CASSYVADYEQYF. The CDR3 bases are TGTGCCAGCAGTTACGTGGCAGACTACGAGCAGTACTTC.

The chain joins TRBV15 to TRBJ1-2; TRBD1 is a possible D gene (5 bases). Trimming stripped 0 bases from V and 10 bases from J, with 12 bases between. The CDR3 covers 13 residues. Germline loops: CDR1 LNHNV, CDR2 YYDKDF (reference sequence). The CDR3 reads CATSRDRTGDYTF. The CDR3 DNA sequence: TGTGCCACCAGCAGAGATCGGACGGGGGACTACACCTTC.

J is TRBJ2-7 and V is TRBV12-3 or TRBV12-4; D might be TRBD2 (5 bases). The CDR3 runs to 13 residues. The V end lost 7 bases, the J end lost 6 bases, and 16 bases lay between the germline ends. CDR3 bases: TGTGCCAGCACCATCCTGGGAGCCACCGAGCAGTACTTC. This sequence encodes CASTILGATEQYF.

This clone appeared once. The chain recombines TRBV6-5 with TRBJ1-2; no reliable D call. CDR3 length: 14 amino acids. V was shortened by 0 bases and J by 4 bases, with 9 bases between the two germline ends. The germline V gene encodes CDR1 MNHEY and CDR2 SVGAGI. In nucleotides, the CDR3 is TGTGCCAGCAGTTACTCGAGGGAGGGCTATGGCTACACCTTC. Protein sequence: CASSYSREGYGYTF.

This chain uses TRBV4-2 with TRBJ1-2; TRBD1 matches 7 bases. The CDR3 contains 13 residues. Trimming took 4 bases from V and 6 from J; bases not matched to a gene: 5. Germline-derived CDR1 and CDR2 are LGHNA and YNFKEQ. The CDR3 loop reads CASSRNRGDGYTF. CDR3 sequence (DNA): TGTGCCAGCAGCCGGAACAGGGGAGATGGCTACACCTTC.

The rearrangement joins TRBV11-1 to TRBJ2-7, with TRBD1 identical over 8 bases. The germline gives CDR1 SGHAT, CDR2 FQDESV (reference sequence). The CDR3 loop spans 15 amino acids. V trimming: 5 bases; J trimming: 2 bases; junction bases outside the gene matches: 8. CDR3 protein: CASSPRTGLAYEQYF. The CDR3 DNA reads TGTGCCAGCAGCCCCCGGACAGGGTTGGCCTACGAGCAGTACTTC.

The DNA of the CDR3 is TGTGCCAGCAGTCGTAGCGGGGGAGATAATTCACCCCTCCACTTT. It specifies CASSRSGGDNSPLHF. The chain couples TRBV6-5 to TRBJ1-6; weak D call: TRBD1 (5 bases). The CDR3 contains 15 residues. Trimming removed 5 bases from V and 5 bases from J, with 13 bases in between. Germline lookup yields CDR1 MNHEY and CDR2 SVGAGI.

The chain employs TRBV7-2 and TRBJ2-1, with TRBD2 matching over 10 bases. Trimming removed 7 bases from V and 2 bases from J; junction bases left unmatched: 2. The CDR3 sequence is 14 residues long. Germline lookup yields CDR1 SGHTA and CDR2 FQGNSA. For the CDR3, the DNA is TGTGCCAGCAAAGCGGGGGGGCCCTACAATGAGCAGTTCTTC. Translated, it gives CASKAGGPYNEQFF.

This rearrangement joins TRBV6-6 to TRBJ2-5; 8 bases map to TRBD1. The V and J ends lost 6 bases and 4 bases, in that order; junction bases with no gene match: 4. From germline, CDR1 is MNHNY and CDR2 SVGAGI (reference sequence). The CDR3 consists of 13 residues. CDR3 nucleotides: TGTGCCAGCAGAACCAGGGGGCCAGAGACCCAGTACTTC. Amino acid sequence: CASRTRGPETQYF.

This clone has just one count. The chain uses TRBV18 and TRBJ1-5; 7 positions agree with TRBD1. The CDR3 contains 15 residues. The V segment lost 5 bases and the J segment 1 base; nucleotides outside the gene matches: 5. The germline V gene has CDR1 KGHSH and CDR2 LQKENI. The CDR3 DNA sequence: TGTGCCAGCTCAGCCGGGACAGCCAGCAATCAGCCCCAGCATTTT. Translated: CASSAGTASNQPQHF.

About this clone: One junction end disagrees with the germline gene, perhaps due to a read error. The rearrangement uses TRBV5-4 and TRBJ1-1; 7 bases fit TRBD1. The CDR3 loop spans 14 amino acids. Germline V gene sequence: CDR1 SGHNT, CDR2 YYREEE (reference sequence). CDR3 residues: CASSLPTGNAEAFF. CDR3 nucleotides: TGTGCCAGCAGCCTTCCGACAGGGAACGCTGAAGCTTTCTTT.

The chain is built from TRBV27 and TRBJ1-5, with 9 positions matching TRBD1. The CDR3 spans 17 residues. Germline trimming cut 1 base from V and 0 bases from J; bases unmatched to any gene: 4. The germline CDR1 and CDR2 sequences are MNHEY and SMNVEV (reference sequence). In nucleotides, the CDR3 is TGTGCCAGCAGTTTATATGGGACAGGGAGTAGCAATCAGCCCCAGCATTTT. This gives the protein CASSLYGTGSSNQPQHF.